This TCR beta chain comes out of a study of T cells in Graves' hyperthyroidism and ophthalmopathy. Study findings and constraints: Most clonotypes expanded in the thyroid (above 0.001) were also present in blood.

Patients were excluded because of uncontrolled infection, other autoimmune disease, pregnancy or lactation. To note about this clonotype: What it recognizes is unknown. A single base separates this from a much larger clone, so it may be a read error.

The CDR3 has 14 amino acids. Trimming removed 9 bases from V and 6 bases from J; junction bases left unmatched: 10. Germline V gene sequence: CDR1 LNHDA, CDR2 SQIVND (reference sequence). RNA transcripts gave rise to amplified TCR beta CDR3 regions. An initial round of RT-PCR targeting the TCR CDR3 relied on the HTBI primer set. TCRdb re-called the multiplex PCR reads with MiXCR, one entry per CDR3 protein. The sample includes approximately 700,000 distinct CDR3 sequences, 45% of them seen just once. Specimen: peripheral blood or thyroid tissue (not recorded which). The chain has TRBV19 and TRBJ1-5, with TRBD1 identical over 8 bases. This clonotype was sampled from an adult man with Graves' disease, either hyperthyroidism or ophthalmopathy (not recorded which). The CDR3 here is CASRLAGGAQPQHF. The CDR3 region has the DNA TGTGCCAGCAGACTCGCAGGGGGCGCTCAGCCCCAGCATTTT.